This T cell receptor beta chain was recovered during a study of multiple sclerosis patients with progressive multifocal leukoencephalopathy. Time point indicated: time of PML onset. Detection of JC virus DNA in cerebrospinal fluid confirmed PML diagnosed from clinical and MRI findings. Between about 15 and 60 months of natalizumab therapy passed before PML developed in these natalizumab-treated patients. T3 refers to blood collected at the onset of PML. TCRdb keeps only in-frame clones here, not all; method: immunoSEQ multiplex PCR. Among approximately 27,000 clones listed, approximately 85% were seen once. The clonotype was recovered from a woman aged 25 to 39 with progressive multifocal leukoencephalopathy. The source was PBMCs, collected from a patient treated with natalizumab.

The CDR3 nucleotides are TGTGCCAGCAGCCGCGACGGCAACTATGGCTACACCTTC. It encodes CASSRDGNYGYTF. The rearrangement uses TRBV6-5 and TRBJ1-2; D not resolved. The CDR3 extends over 13 amino acids. Germline loops: CDR1 MNHEY, CDR2 SVGAGI. Trimming removed 6 bases from V and 2 bases from J, with 10 bases in between.